Presented here are 17 T cell receptor beta chains from one specimen sequenced in a study of graft-versus-host responses after intestinal transplantation. Some clones are missing from TCRdb's copy, which holds only in-frame ones; the method was immunoSEQ multiplex PCR. Among about 39,000 clones listed, roughly nine tenths were seen once. Source: PBMCs, taken roughly 270 days after transplant. Source of these receptors: a human patient who received an intestinal transplant, so some T cells may come from the graft donor.

The chain recombines TRBV5-6 with TRBJ1-1; D unclear. The V gene lost 0 bases and the J gene lost 3 bases, with 3 bases spanning the gap. This CDR3 has 12 residues. Per germline, CDR1 SGHDT and CDR2 YYEEEE. CDR3 protein: CASSLGDTEAFF. In DNA, the CDR3 is TGTGCCAGCAGCTTGGGGGACACTGAAGCTTTCTTT.

The V and J genes are TRBV27 and TRBJ1-2; 7 bases agree with TRBD1. CDR1 and CDR2 from the germline V gene are MNHEY and SMNVEV (reference sequence). The J segment lost 3 bases and the V segment lost 6 bases, leaving 10 bases of the junction unmatched. This CDR3 contains 15 residues. The CDR3 DNA sequence: TGTGCCAGCAGACCCCTGGACAGGTTAGACTATGGCTACACCTTC. It is translated as CASRPLDRLDYGYTF.

The chain recombines TRBV10-3 with TRBJ1-2, with D possibly matching TRBD1 (5 bases). The V end lost 8 bases, the J end lost 6 bases, and 7 bases lay between the germline ends. The CDR3 has 10 residues. Looked up from germline, CDR1 is ENHRY and CDR2 is SYGVKD. CDR3 in DNA: TGTGCCATCGGCAGGGATGGCTACACCTTC. It codes for CAIGRDGYTF.

The chain carries TRBV6-4 and TRBJ2-1; perhaps TRBD2 as D (5 bases). This CDR3 comprises 15 residues. The germline CDR1 and CDR2 sequences are MRHNA and SNTAGT. Trimming took 0 bases from V and 0 from J, leaving 6 bases between them. CDR3 loop: CASSDSRDSYNEQFF. The CDR3 DNA reads TGTGCCAGCAGTGACTCGAGGGACTCCTACAATGAGCAGTTCTTC.

The rearrangement links TRBV6-1 to TRBJ1-1; D gene ambiguous. The V gene's germline CDR1 is MNHNS and CDR2 SASEGT. The CDR3 length is 12 residues. V lost 7 bases, J lost 11 bases, and 17 bases lay in between. The CDR3 region has the DNA TGTGCCAGCACAACCAACAGCTTCGGGGCTTTCTTT. Its translation is CASTTNSFGAFF.

The gene calls are TRBV6-5 and TRBJ2-2; 8 bases are shared with TRBD2. Germline trimming cut 5 bases from V and 1 base from J; bases unmatched to any gene: 3. Germline values: CDR1 MNHEY, CDR2 SVGAGI. The length of the CDR3 is 15 residues. The DNA for the CDR3 is TGTGCCAGCAGTCGACTAGCGCTGAACACCGGGGAGCTGTTTTTT. It codes for CASSRLALNTGELFF.

The chain couples TRBV7-9 to TRBJ1-4; TRBD1 aligns across 8 bases. Germline V gene sequence: CDR1 SEHNR, CDR2 FQNEAQ (reference sequence). CDR3 length: 15 amino acids. J lost 3 bases, V lost 5 bases, and 5 bases had no gene match. The CDR3, as DNA: TGTGCCAGCAGCGAACACAGGGGGGCTAATGAAAAACTGTTTTTT. Translation: CASSEHRGANEKLFF.

The rearrangement links TRBV7-3 to TRBJ2-1; D might be TRBD1 or TRBD2, each matching 5 bases. Looked up from germline, CDR1 is SGHTA and CDR2 is FQGTGA. The length of the CDR3 is 15 residues. V lost 5 bases and J lost 2, with 13 bases in between. The CDR3 nucleotides are TGTGCCAGCAGCCTATGGGACGGACCCTACAATGAGCAGTTCTTC. Amino acids: CASSLWDGPYNEQFF.

The chain joins TRBV12-5 to TRBJ1-2; D call uncertain. CDR1 is LGHNT, CDR2 FRNRAP, per germline. The CDR3 consists of 15 residues. The V end lost 4 bases, the J end lost 2 bases, and 14 bases lay between the germline ends. This chain's CDR3 is CASGYVGLPNYGYTF. In DNA form, the CDR3 reads TGTGCTAGTGGTTATGTGGGCCTCCCCAACTATGGCTACACCTTC.

The rearrangement joins TRBV7-8 to TRBJ2-2; the D gene is possibly TRBD2 (5 bases). Trimming took 5 bases from V and 0 from J, leaving 10 bases between them. CDR3 length: 15 amino acids. Germline lookup yields CDR1 SGHVS and CDR2 FQNEAQ. CDR3: CASSPGVPNTGELFF. The CDR3 coding sequence is TGTGCCAGCAGCCCCGGGGTACCGAACACCGGGGAGCTGTTTTTT. The full variable domain, rest sourced from reference TRBV7-8 and TRBJ2-2, is GAGVSQSPRYKVAKRGQDVALRCDPISGHVSLFWYQQALGQGPEFLTYFQNEAQLDKSGLPSDRFFAERPEGSVSTLKIQRTQQEDSAVYLCASSPGVPNTGELFFGEGSRLTVL.

V gene TRBV19 combines with J gene TRBJ1-5; D is ambiguous. V was cut by 9 bases and J by 2 bases, with 20 bases left in between. Germline lookup yields CDR1 LNHDA and CDR2 SQIVND (reference sequence). The CDR3 is 16 residues long. The CDR3 DNA follows: TGTGCCAGCCGGTACGCGAGGGCAGGAGGCAATCAGCCCCAGCATTTT. Encoded protein: CASRYARAGGNQPQHF.

Remarks on this clone: The CDR3 ends on some other residue instead of the conserved phenylalanine or tryptophan, so this is likely a read error. The chain combines TRBV19 with TRBJ2-7, with no clear D. The CDR3 runs 13 residues. Trimming removed 3 bases at V and 5 bases at J, with 11 bases between. Germline values: CDR1 LNHDA, CDR2 SQIVND (reference sequence). Here the CDR3 reads CASSINLWNEQYL. The CDR3 nucleotides are TGTGCCAGTAGTATCAATCTCTGGAACGAGCAGTACCTC.

The V and J genes are TRBV14 and TRBJ1-2; TRBD1 aligns across 7 bases. CDR3 size: 15 residues. The V gene end was trimmed by 0 bases and the J gene end by 8 bases; junction bases not matched to a gene: 9. Germline V gives CDR1 SGHDN, CDR2 FVKESK. The CDR3 nucleotides read TGTGCCAGCAGCCAAGATTACAGGGGAACGGGGGGCTACACCTTC. It yields the protein CASSQDYRGTGGYTF.

The chain links TRBV5-4 to TRBJ1-2; maybe TRBD1 (6 bases). Trimming took off 4 bases at V and 6 bases at J, with 13 bases between the two ends. CDR1 is SGHNT, CDR2 YYREEE, per germline (reference sequence). This CDR3 is 13 amino acids long. CDR3 nucleotide sequence: TGTGCCAGCAGCCCCCGGGACATTAATGGCTACACCTTC. Residues: CASSPRDINGYTF.

The V and J genes are TRBV15 and TRBJ1-3; unclear D gene. Germline CDR1 LNHNV, CDR2 YYDKDF (reference sequence). The CDR3 is made up of 16 amino acids. Trimming removed 0 bases at V and 2 bases at J, with 11 bases between. CDR3 sequence reads: CATSREMWAPGNTIYF. As DNA, the CDR3 is TGTGCCACCAGCAGAGAAATGTGGGCGCCTGGAAACACCATATATTTT. The whole variable domain, remainder taken from reference TRBV15 and TRBJ1-3, is DAMVIQNPRYQVTQFGKPVTLSCSQTLNHNVMYWYQQKSSQAPKLLFHYYDKDFNNEADTPDNFQSRRPNTSFCFLDIRSPGLGDTAMYLCATSREMWAPGNTIYFGEGSWLTVV.

V usage is TRBV7-9 and J usage is TRBJ2-3; 9 bases match TRBD1. V trimming: 6 bases; J trimming: 3 bases; junction bases outside the gene matches: 10. This CDR3 is 16 amino acids long. Looked up from germline, CDR1 is SEHNR and CDR2 is FQNEAQ (reference sequence). This CDR3 reads CASRQLTGGLTDTQYF. In DNA form, the CDR3 reads TGTGCCAGCAGACAACTGACAGGGGGTTTAACAGATACGCAGTATTTT.

The rearrangement links TRBV11-2 to TRBJ2-1; 10 bases line up with TRBD2. This CDR3 comprises 17 residues. CDR1 is SGHAT, CDR2 FQNNGV, per germline. Trimming took 4 bases from V and 3 from J; bases not matched to a gene: 9. The CDR3 nucleotides read TGTGCCAGCAGCTCCCCATTAGCGGGGGGCGACTACAATGAGCAGTTCTTC. Residues: CASSSPLAGGDYNEQFF.